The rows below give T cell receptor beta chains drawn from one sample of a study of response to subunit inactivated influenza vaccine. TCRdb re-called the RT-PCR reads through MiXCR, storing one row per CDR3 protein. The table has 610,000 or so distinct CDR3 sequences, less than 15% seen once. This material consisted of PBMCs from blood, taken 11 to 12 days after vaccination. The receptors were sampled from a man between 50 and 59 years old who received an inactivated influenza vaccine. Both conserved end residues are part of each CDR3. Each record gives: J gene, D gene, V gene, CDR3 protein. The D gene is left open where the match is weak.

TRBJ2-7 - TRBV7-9 CASSLTTRFYYEQYF
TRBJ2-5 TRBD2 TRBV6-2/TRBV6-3 CASSRLAGGYETQYF
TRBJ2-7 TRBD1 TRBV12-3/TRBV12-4 CASTRQGQTYEQYF
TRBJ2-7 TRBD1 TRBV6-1 CASSRHRGYEQYF
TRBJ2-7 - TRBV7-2 CASSLTASSDEQYF
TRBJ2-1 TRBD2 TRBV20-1 CCARDLAAGGVYNEQFF
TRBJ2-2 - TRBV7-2 CASSQTRTGELFF
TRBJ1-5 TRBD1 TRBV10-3 CAISLGTGGEGNQPQHF
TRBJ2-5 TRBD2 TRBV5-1 CASSSRTSVETQYF
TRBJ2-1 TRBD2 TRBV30 CAWSPVGGDEQFF
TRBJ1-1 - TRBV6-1 CASVVKPNTEAFF
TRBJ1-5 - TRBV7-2 CASSPQVYQPQHF
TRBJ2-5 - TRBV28 CASSGGKKTQYF
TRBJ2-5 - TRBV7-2 CASSLERRIQETQYF
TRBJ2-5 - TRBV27 CASSLRGLLKETQYF
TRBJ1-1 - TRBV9 CASSSRPHTEAFF
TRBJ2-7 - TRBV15 CDTSSNGYEQYF
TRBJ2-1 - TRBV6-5 CASSYSSTGNEQFF
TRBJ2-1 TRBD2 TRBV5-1 CASSLAGTRSYNEQFF
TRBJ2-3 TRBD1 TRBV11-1 CASSSTTGTGSDTQYF
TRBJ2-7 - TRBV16 CASSQLVAYEQYF
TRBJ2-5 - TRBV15 CATSKSSKHQETQYF
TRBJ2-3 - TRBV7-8 CASSLVLTLHTDTQYF
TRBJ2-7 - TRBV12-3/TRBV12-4 CASSYSYEQYF
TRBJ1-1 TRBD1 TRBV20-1 CSATRGMNTEAFF
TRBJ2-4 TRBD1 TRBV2 CASSGGDRGFDIQYF
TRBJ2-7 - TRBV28 CASNTLDGTYEQYF
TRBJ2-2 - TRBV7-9 CASSSDRRRTGELFF
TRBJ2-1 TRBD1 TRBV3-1 CASSWNPGQGYNEQFF
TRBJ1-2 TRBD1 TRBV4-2 CASSQDIGTGGYYGYTF
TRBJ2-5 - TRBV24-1 CATSEYLGETQYF
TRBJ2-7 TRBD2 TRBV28 CASSLAPGLARYEQYF
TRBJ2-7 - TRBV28 CASSSPNPYEQYF
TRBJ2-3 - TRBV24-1 CATSLTDTQYF
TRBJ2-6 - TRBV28 CASSSGGVSGANVLTF
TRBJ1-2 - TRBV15 CATSSRDFANYGYTF
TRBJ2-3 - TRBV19 CASSIDLRGTTTDTQYF
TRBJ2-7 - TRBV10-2 CASGKREVTYEQYF
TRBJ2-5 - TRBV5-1 CASSLEGQRQETQYF
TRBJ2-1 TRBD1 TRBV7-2 CASSFEGTGGFNEQFF
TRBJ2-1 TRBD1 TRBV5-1 CASSSEPGQSYNEQFF
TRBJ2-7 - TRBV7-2 CASSLAFASYEQYF
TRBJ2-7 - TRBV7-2 CASSLGAYSYEQYF
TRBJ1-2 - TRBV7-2 CASSPDSYYGYTF
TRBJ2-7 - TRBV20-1 CSASKRRATGEQYF